This TCR beta chain was documented in a study of blood T cell repertoires in COVID-19. The repertoire was sequenced with immunoSEQ multiplex PCR; TCRdb's copy has only in-frame clones and lacks some. The sample lists around 220,000 clones, almost 90% occurring once. Specimen: peripheral blood. The TCR was taken from a man aged 18-30 years with active or convalescent COVID-19.

CDR3 protein: CASGRPNTEAFF. CDR3 coding DNA: TGTGCCAGCGGGCGACCCAACACTGAAGCTTTCTTT. The V gene is TRBV6-5, the J gene TRBJ1-1; unclear D gene. The length of the CDR3 is 12 residues. Germline V gene sequence: CDR1 MNHEY, CDR2 SVGAGI. V lost 8 bases and J 2 bases, leaving 9 bases between the germline ends.